This T cell receptor (beta chain) is from a study of blood T cell repertoires in COVID-19 (dated by TCRdb to the early 2020s). About the investigation overall: Samples from collaborators originated in the United States, Italy and Spain and spanned both the acute and convalescent phases of COVID-19. The material from the prospective study consisted of cDNA or gDNA derived from T cells, B-cell-depleted T cells, or PBMCs. Subjects who had been exposed to COVID-19, were actively infected with it, or had recovered from it provided the deeply sampled blood TCRbeta repertoires that made up the dataset. The repertoires were released in a freely available public database meant as a resource for research on the immune response to SARS-CoV-2. The samples were drawn from two sources: the first 160 participants of the ongoing ImmuneRACE study, and 1,254 subjects contributed by 6 global collaborators. A de-identified subject ID, COVID-19 status, age in years and sex were almost always included in the sample metadata. Where HLA class I and class II types were available, the types were taken from metadata supplied by the sample provider, not from assay-based typing.

The immunoSEQ Assay, a bias-controlled multiplex PCR, was used to amplify TCRbeta CDR3 regions from genomic DNA. Concerning the study's data processing: Nucleated cell counts per sample were estimated from amplification of reference gene primers within the assay. To quantify the absolute abundance of each unique TCRbeta CDR3 rearrangement, sequence reads were collapsed and filtered. For each sample, productive Simpson clonality was calculated by taking the square root of Simpson's diversity index across productive rearrangements. The source is immuneACCESS, and TCRdb retained only in-frame sequences with V and J called. Part of the clones is not carried over; for the studies checked, unresolved V genes explain less than half of this, and the remainder is unexplained. The V and J calls and clone size come from that table; D and trimming were worked out from the DNA. This sample has about 200,000 clones in its table, and roughly 77% of those were observed once. 5.5% to 7% of the sample is in the top ten clones.

Study-level results and caveats: The amount of clinical and demographic metadata varied by source and participant and was provided uncurated.

A word on this clone: Its antigen target is currently unknown. No much larger clone exists at a distance of one base, and base qualities are not known.

From a lookup of the germline V gene, CDR1 and CDR2 are MRHNA and SNTAGT. Inclusive of the bounding cysteine and phenylalanine, the CDR3 is 15 residues long. The retained sequence is limited to the CDR3, 45 bases, with the frame set at the first base. V trim: 4 bases; J trim: 4 bases; unmatched bases: 6. At one collaborating source in Seattle, patients were enrolled during active infection and were followed longitudinally through the course of disease. Whole blood was collected in K2EDTA tubes by collaborating institutions according to the institutions' own protocols. For TCRbeta analysis, collaborator samples were shipped as frozen whole blood, as isolated PBMCs, or as DNA extracted from either sample type.

The sequencing sample was made of peripheral blood. The TCR sequence derives from a woman between 40 and 55 years old with COVID-19, enrolled during active disease. This sequence uses TRBV6-4 and TRBJ2-2, with TRBD1 matching 7 junction bases. DNA sequence: TGTGCCAGCAGTGTACAGGGGAGCGGCACCGGGGAGCTGTTTTTT. Its protein is CASSVQGSGTGELFF.